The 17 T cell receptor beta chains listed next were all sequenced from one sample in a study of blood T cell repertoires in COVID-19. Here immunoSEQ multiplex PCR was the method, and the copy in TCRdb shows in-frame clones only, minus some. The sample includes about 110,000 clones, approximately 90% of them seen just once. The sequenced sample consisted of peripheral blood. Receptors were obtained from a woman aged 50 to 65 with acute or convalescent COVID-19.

The CDR3 here is CASSLQGSTDTQYF. The CDR3 DNA is TGTGCCAGCAGCTTACAGGGGAGCACAGATACGCAGTATTTT. The chain recombines TRBV7-9 with TRBJ2-3; D might be TRBD1 (6 bases). The ends were cut back, 2 bases at V and 0 bases at J, with 6 bases in the middle. CDR1 is SEHNR and CDR2 is FQNEAQ in the germline V gene (reference sequence). This CDR3 has 14 residues.

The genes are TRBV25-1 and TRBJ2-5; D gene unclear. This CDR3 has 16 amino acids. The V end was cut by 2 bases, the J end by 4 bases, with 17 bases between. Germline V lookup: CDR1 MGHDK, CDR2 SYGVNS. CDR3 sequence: CASSEGRHQPLETQYF. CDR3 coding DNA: TGTGCCAGCAGTGAAGGCCGCCATCAACCCCTAGAGACCCAGTACTTC.

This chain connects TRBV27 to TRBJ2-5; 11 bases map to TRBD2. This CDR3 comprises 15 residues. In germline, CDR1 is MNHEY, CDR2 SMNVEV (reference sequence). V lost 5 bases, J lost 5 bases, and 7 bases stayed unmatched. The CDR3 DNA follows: TGTGCCAGCAGTCCCTTGACTAGCGGGATGGAGACCCAGTACTTC. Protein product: CASSPLTSGMETQYF.

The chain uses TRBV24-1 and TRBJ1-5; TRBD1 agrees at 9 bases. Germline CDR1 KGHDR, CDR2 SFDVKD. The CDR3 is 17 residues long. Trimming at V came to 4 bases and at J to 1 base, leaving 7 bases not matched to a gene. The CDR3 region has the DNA TGTGCCACCAGTGAAGGGACAGGGAAAAGGAGCAATCAGCCCCAGCATTTT. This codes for CATSEGTGKRSNQPQHF.

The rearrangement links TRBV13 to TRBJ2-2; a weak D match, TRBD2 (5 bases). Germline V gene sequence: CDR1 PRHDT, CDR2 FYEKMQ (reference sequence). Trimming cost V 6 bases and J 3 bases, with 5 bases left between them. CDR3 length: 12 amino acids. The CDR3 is CASRRDTGELFF. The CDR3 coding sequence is TGTGCCAGCAGGAGGGACACCGGGGAGCTGTTTTTT.

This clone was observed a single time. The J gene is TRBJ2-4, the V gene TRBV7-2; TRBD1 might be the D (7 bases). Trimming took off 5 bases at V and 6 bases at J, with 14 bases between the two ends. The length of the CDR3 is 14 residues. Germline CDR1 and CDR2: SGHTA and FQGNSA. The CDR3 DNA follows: TGTGCCAGCAGCCCACGACAGGGACTAAACATTCAGTACTTC. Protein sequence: CASSPRQGLNIQYF. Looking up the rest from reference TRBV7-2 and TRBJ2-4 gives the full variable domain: GAGVSQSPSNKVTEKGKDVELRCDPISGHTALYWYRQSLGQGLEFLIYFQGNSAPDKSGLPSDRFSAERTGGSVSTLTIQRTQQEDSAVYLCASSPRQGLNIQYFGAGTRLSVL.

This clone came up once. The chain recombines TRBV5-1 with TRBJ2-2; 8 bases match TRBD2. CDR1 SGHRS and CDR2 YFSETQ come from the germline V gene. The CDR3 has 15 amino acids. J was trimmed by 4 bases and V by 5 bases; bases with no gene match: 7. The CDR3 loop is CASSHSGAVTGELFF. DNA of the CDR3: TGCGCCAGCAGTCATAGCGGGGCCGTCACCGGGGAGCTGTTTTTT. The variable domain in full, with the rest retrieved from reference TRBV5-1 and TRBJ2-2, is KAGVTQTPRYLIKTRGQQVTLSCSPISGHRSVSWYQQTPGQGLQFLFEYFSETQRNKGNFPGRFSGRQFSNSRSEMNVSTLELGDSALYLCASSHSGAVTGELFFGEGSRLTVL.

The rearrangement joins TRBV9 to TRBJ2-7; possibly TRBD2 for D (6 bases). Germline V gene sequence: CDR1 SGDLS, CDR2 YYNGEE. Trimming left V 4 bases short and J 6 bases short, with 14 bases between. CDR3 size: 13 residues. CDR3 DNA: TGTGCCAGCAGCTCCGGGACTCACCTCGAGCAGTACTTC. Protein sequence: CASSSGTHLEQYF.

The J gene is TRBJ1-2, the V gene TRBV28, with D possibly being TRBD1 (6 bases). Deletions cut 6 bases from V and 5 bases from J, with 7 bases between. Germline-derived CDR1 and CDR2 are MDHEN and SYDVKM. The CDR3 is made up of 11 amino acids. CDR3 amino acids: CASSGQYGYTF. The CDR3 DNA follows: TGTGCCAGCAGCGGACAGTATGGCTACACCTTC.

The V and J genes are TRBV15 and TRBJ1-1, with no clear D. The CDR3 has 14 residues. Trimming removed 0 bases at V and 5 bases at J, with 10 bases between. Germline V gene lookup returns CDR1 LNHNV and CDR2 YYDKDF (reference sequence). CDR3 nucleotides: TGTGCCACCAGCAGAGATGGAGGAGTTACTGAAGCTTTCTTT. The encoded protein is CATSRDGGVTEAFF.

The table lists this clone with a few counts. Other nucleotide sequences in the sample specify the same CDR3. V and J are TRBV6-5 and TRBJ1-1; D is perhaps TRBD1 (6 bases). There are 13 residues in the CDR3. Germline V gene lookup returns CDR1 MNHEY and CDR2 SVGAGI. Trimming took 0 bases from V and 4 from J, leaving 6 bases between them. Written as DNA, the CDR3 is TGTGCCAGCAGTTACTCAGGGGGCACTGAAGCTTTCTTT. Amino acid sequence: CASSYSGGTEAFF.

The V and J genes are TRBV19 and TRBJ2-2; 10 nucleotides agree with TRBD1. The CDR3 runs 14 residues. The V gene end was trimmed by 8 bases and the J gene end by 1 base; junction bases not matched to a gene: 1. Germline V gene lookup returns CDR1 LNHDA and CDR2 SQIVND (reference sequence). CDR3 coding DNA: TGTGCCAGTGGGGACAGGGGGAACACCGGGGAGCTGTTTTTT. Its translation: CASGDRGNTGELFF. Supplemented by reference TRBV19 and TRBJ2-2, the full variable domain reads DGGITQSPKYLFRKEGQNVTLSCEQNLNHDAMYWYRQDPGQGLRLIYYSQIVNDFQKGDIAEGYSVSREKKESFPLTVTSAQKNPTAFYLCASGDRGNTGELFFGEGSRLTVL.

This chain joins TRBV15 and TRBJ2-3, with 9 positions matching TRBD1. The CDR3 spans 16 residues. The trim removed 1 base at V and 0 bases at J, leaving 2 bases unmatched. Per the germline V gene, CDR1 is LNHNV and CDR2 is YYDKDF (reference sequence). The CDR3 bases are TGTGCCACCAGCAGAGTTGGGACAGGGAGCACAGATACGCAGTATTTT. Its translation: CATSRVGTGSTDTQYF.

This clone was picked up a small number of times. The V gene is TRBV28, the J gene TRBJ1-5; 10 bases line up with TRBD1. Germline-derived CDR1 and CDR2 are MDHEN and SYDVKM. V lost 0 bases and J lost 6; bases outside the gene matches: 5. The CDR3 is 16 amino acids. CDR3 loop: CASSLWGTGDGQPQHF. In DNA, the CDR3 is TGTGCCAGCAGTTTATGGGGGACAGGGGACGGTCAGCCCCAGCATTTT.

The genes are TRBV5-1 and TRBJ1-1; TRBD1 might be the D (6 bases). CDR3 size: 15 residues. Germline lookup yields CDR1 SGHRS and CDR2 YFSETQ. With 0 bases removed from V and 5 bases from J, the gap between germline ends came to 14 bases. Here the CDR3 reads CASSLATPTGTEAFF. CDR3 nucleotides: TGCGCCAGCAGCTTGGCTACTCCAACAGGGACTGAAGCTTTCTTT.

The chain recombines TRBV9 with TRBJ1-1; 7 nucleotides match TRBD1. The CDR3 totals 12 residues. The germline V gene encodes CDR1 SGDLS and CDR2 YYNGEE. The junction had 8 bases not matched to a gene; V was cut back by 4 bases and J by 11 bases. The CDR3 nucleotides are TGTGCCAGCAGCACAGAGGGGGCTAAGGCTTTCTTT. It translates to CASSTEGAKAFF.

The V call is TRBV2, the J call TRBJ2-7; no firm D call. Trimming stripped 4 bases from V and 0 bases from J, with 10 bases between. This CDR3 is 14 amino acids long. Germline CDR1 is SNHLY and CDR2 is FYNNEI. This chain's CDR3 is CASSVLRTSYEQYF. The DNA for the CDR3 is TGTGCCAGCAGTGTTCTTAGAACCTCCTACGAGCAGTACTTC.